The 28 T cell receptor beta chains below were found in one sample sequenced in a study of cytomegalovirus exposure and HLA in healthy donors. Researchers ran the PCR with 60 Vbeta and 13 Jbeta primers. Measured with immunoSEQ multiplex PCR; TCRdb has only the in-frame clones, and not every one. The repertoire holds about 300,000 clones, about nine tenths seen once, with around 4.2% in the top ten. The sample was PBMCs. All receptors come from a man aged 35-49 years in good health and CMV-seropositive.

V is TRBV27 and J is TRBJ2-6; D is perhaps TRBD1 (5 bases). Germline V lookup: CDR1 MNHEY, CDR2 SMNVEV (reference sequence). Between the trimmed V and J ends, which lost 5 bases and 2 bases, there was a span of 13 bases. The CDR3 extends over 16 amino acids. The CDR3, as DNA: TGTGCCAGCAGTACCCCCAGGGTAGCTGGGGCCAACGTCCTGACTTTC. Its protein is CASSTPRVAGANVLTF.

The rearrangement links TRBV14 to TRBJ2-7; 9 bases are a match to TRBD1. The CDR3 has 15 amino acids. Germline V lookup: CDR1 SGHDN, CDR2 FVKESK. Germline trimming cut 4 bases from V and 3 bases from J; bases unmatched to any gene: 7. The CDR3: CASSPGQGTYYEQYF. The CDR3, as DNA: TGTGCCAGCAGCCCGGGACAGGGTACTTACTACGAGCAGTACTTC. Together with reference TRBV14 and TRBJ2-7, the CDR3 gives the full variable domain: EAGVTQFPSHSVIEKGQTVTLRCDPISGHDNLYWYRRVMGKEIKFLLHFVKESKQDESGMPNNRFLAERTGGTYSTLKVQPAELEDSGVYFCASSPGQGTYYEQYFGPGTRLTVT.

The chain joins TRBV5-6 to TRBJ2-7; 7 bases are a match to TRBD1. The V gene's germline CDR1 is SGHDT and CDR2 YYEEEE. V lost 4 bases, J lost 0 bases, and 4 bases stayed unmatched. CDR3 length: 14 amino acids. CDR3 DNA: TGTGCCAGCAGCCCGGACAGGAGCTCCTACGAGCAGTACTTC. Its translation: CASSPDRSSYEQYF.

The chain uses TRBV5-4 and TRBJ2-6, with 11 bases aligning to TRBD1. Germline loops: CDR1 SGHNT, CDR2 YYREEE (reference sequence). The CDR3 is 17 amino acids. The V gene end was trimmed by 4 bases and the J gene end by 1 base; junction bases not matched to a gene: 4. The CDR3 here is CASSRTGGGSGANVLTF. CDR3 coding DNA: TGTGCCAGCAGCAGGACAGGGGGCGGATCTGGGGCCAACGTCCTGACTTTC.

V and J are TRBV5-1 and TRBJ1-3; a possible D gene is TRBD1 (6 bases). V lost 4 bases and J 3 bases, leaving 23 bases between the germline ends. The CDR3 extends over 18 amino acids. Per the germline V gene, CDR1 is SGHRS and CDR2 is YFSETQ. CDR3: CASSTHSGQPFVGNTIYF. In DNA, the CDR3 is TGCGCCAGCAGCACGCATTCCGGACAGCCGTTCGTTGGAAACACCATATATTTT.

The CDR3 DNA is TGTGCCAGTAGTATAGGGTATGGAGAGGACTATGGCTACACCTTC. It translates to CASSIGYGEDYGYTF. The chain links TRBV19 to TRBJ1-2; no definite D call. Looked up from germline, CDR1 is LNHDA and CDR2 is SQIVND (reference sequence). The CDR3 length is 15 residues. V lost 1 base, J lost 3 bases, and 12 bases lay in between.

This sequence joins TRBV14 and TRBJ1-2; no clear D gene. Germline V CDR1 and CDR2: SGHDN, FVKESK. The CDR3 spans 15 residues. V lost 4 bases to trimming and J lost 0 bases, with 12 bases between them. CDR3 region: CASSPPVGANYGYTF. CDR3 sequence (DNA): TGTGCCAGCAGCCCTCCCGTGGGCGCTAACTATGGCTACACCTTC.

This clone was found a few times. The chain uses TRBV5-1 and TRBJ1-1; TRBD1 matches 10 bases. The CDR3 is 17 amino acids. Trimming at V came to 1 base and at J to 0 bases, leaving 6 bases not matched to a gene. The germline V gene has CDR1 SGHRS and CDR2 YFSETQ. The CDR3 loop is CASSLYVTGGMNTEAFF. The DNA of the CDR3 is TGCGCCAGCAGCTTGTATGTGACAGGGGGCATGAACACTGAAGCTTTCTTT.

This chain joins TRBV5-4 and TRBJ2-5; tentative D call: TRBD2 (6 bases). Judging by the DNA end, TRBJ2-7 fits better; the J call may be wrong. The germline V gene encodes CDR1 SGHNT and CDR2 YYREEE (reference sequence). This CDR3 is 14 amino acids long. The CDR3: CASSSGTRSYEQYF. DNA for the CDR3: TGTGCCAGCAGCTCCGGGACTCGCTCCTACGAGCAGTACTTC.

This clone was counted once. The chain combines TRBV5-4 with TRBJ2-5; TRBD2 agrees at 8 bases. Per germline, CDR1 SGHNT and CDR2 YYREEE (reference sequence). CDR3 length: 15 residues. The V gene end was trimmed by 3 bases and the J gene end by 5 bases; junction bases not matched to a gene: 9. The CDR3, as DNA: TGTGCCAGCAGCTCGCGGGAGTTAGCGGGGGAGACCCAGTACTTC. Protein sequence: CASSSRELAGETQYF.

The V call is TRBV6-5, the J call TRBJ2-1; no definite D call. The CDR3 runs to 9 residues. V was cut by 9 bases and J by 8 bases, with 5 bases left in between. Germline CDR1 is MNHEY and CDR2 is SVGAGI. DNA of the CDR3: TGTGCCAGGGCCCATGAGCAGTTCTTC. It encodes CARAHEQFF.

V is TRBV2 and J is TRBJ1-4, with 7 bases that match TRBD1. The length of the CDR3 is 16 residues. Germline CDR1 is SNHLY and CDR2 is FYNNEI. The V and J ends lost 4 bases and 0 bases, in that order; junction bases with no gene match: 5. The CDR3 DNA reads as TGTGCCAGCAGTGGGACAGGAGCTGCAACTAATGAAAAACTGTTTTTT. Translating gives CASSGTGAATNEKLFF.

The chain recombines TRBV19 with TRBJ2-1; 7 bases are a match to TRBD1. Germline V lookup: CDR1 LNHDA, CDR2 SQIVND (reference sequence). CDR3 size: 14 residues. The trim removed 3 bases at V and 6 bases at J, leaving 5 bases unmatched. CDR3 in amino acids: CASSIQGVGNEQFF. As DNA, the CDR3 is TGTGCCAGTAGTATCCAGGGGGTTGGCAATGAGCAGTTCTTC.

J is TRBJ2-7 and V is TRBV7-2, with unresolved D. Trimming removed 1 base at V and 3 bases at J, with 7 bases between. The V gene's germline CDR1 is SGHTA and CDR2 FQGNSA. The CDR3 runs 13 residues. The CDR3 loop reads CASSLDRSYEQYF. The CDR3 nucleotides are TGTGCCAGCAGCTTAGACAGAAGCTACGAGCAGTACTTC.

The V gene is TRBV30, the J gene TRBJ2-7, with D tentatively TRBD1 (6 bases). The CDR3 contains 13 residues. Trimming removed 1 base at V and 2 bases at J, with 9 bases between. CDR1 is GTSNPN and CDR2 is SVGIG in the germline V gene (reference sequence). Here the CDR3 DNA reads TGTGCCTGGAGTGGGGACATCACCTACGAGCAGTACTTC. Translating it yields CAWSGDITYEQYF.

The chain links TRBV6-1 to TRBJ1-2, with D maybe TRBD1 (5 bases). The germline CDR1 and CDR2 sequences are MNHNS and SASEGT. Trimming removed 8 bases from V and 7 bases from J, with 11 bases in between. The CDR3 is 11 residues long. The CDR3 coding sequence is TGTGCCAGCGGGCTCGGGGGTGGCTACACCTTC. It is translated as CASGLGGGYTF.

CDR3 in DNA: TGTGCCAGCAGCTTGGAAGCTGCGGTCGGGACAGATACGCAGTATTTT. Residues: CASSLEAAVGTDTQYF. V is TRBV5-4 and J is TRBJ2-3; D is unclear. Germline V gene lookup returns CDR1 SGHNT and CDR2 YYREEE (reference sequence). The V end lost 0 bases, the J end lost 3 bases, and 14 bases lay between the germline ends. CDR3 size: 16 residues.

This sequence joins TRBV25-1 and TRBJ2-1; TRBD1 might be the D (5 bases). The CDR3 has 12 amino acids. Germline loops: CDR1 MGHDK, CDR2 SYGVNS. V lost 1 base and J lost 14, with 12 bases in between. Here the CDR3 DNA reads TGTGCCAGCAGTGAATCAGGGATGGGGAAGTTCTTC. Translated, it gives CASSESGMGKFF.

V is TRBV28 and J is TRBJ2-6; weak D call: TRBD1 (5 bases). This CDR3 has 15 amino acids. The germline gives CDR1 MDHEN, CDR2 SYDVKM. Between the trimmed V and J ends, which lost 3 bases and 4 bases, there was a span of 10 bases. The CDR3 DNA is TGTGCCAGCAGTTTCAAGGGGTCAGGGGCCAACGTCCTGACTTTC. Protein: CASSFKGSGANVLTF. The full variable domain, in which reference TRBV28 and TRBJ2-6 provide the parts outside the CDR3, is DVKVTQSSRYLVKRTGEKVFLECVQDMDHENMFWYRQDPGLGLRLIYFSYDVKMKEKGDIPEGYSVSREKKERFSLILESASTNQTSMYLCASSFKGSGANVLTFGAGSRLTVL.

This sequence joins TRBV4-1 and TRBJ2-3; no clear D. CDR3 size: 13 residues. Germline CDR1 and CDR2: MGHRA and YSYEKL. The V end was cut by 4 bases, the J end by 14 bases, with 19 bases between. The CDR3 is CASSPGVAPTPYF. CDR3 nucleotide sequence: TGCGCCAGCAGCCCAGGCGTTGCCCCGACCCCGTATTTT.

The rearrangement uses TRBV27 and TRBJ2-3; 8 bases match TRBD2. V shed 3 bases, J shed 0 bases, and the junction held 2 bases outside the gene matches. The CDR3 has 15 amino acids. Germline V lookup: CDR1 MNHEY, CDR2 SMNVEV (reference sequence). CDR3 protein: CASSLRTSSTDTQYF. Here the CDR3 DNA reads TGTGCCAGCAGTTTGAGGACTAGCAGCACAGATACGCAGTATTTT.

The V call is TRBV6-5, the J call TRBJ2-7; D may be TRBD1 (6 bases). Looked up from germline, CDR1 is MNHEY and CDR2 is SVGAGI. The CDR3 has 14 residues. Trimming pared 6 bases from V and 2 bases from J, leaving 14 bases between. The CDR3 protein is CASRRDTTAYEQYF. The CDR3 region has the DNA TGTGCCAGCAGAAGGGACACTACGGCCTACGAGCAGTACTTC.

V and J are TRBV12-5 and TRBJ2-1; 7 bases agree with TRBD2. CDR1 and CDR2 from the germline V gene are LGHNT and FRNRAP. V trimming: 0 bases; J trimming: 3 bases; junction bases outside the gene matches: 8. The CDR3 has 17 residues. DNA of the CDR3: TGTGCTAGTGGTTTGGTACGGGGAGGGGCCGGCTACAATGAGCAGTTCTTC. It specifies CASGLVRGGAGYNEQFF.

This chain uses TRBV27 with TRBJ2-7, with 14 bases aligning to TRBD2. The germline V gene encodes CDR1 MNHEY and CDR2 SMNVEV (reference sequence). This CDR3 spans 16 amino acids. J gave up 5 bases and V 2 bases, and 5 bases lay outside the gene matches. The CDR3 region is CASSLGTSGSFDEQYF. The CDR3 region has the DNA TGTGCCAGCAGTTTAGGGACTAGCGGGAGCTTCGACGAGCAGTACTTC.

CDR3 residues: CASSYPDRVYEQYF. The CDR3, as DNA: TGTGCCAGCAGTTACCCAGACAGGGTATACGAGCAGTACTTC. The chain uses TRBV6-6 and TRBJ2-7, with TRBD1 matching over 7 bases. The V gene end was trimmed by 2 bases and the J gene end by 4 bases; junction bases not matched to a gene: 5. CDR1 is MNHNY, CDR2 SVGAGI, per germline (reference sequence). The CDR3 length is 14 residues.

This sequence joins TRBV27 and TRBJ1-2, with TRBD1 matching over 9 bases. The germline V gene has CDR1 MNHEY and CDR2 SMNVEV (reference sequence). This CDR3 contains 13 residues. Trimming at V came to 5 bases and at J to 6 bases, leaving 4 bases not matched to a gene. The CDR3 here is CASSPGTGNGYTF. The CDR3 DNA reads TGTGCCAGCAGTCCCGGGACAGGGAATGGCTACACCTTC.

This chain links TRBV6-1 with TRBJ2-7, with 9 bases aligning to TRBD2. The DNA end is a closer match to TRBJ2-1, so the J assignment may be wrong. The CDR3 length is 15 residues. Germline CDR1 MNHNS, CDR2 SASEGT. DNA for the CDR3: TGTGCCAGCAGTGGGCTAGCGGGATACCACAATGAGCAGTTCTTC. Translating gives CASSGLAGYHNEQFF.

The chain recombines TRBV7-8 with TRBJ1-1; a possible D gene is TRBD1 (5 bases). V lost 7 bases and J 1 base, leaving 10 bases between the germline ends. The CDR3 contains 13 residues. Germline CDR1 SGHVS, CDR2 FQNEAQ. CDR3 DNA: TGTGCCAGCACAGGACACTGGAACACTGAAGCTTTCTTT. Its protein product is CASTGHWNTEAFF.